What follows are 29 T cell receptor beta chains derived from one specimen sequenced in a study of cytomegalovirus exposure and HLA in healthy donors. Produced via immunoSEQ multiplex PCR; TCRdb's table is partial and in-frame only. Of about 150,000 clones listed, 75% to 90% were seen once; the top ten hold around 22%. Sequencing was done on a sample of PBMCs. These receptors were taken from a man aged 18 to 29 in good health and CMV-seropositive.

The CDR3 protein is CASSVTGSLNTEAFF. DNA for the CDR3: TGTGCCAGCAGTGTGACGGGAAGCCTTAACACTGAAGCTTTCTTT. This chain uses TRBV6-5 with TRBJ1-1; D is ambiguous. Germline CDR1 is MNHEY and CDR2 is SVGAGI. Trimming stripped 5 bases from V and 2 bases from J, with 15 bases between. The CDR3 consists of 15 residues.

The chain recombines TRBV7-6 with TRBJ1-1; D may be TRBD1 (6 bases). This CDR3 contains 12 residues. Trimming took 5 bases from V and 11 from J, leaving 15 bases between them. Germline V gene sequence: CDR1 SGHVS, CDR2 FNYEAQ. The CDR3 spells CASSTGQPPAFF. CDR3 DNA: TGTGCCAGCAGCACAGGACAGCCACCGGCTTTCTTT.

This clone was seen once. V is TRBV7-9 and J is TRBJ1-2; 8 bases match TRBD1. There are 15 residues in the CDR3. Germline CDR1 and CDR2: SEHNR and FQNEAQ (reference sequence). With 5 bases clipped from V and 2 bases from J, the junction kept 7 bases outside the gene matches. The CDR3 sequence is CASSRRGQENYGYTF. CDR3 nucleotides: TGTGCCAGCAGCCGGCGGGGACAGGAGAACTATGGCTACACCTTC.

The chain uses TRBV4-3 and TRBJ1-1; maybe TRBD1 (6 bases). V was pared by 0 bases and J by 3 bases, with 14 bases between. This CDR3 comprises 16 residues. CDR1 is LGHNA and CDR2 is YSLEER in the germline V gene. The chain's CDR3 is CASSQEFWGLDTEAFF. DNA for the CDR3: TGCGCCAGCAGCCAAGAGTTTTGGGGGCTGGACACTGAAGCTTTCTTT.

This clone was observed a single time. The chain is built from TRBV19 and TRBJ1-5; 7 bases align to TRBD1. Germline CDR1 and CDR2: LNHDA and SQIVND (reference sequence). The CDR3 spans 14 residues. Trimming at V came to 6 bases and at J to 6 bases, leaving 8 bases not matched to a gene. The CDR3 bases are TGTGCCAGTAGAAACGACAGGGAAAGTCAGCCCCAGCATTTT. Its translation: CASRNDRESQPQHF. Drawing the rest from reference TRBV19 and TRBJ1-5, the complete variable domain is DGGITQSPKYLFRKEGQNVTLSCEQNLNHDAMYWYRQDPGQGLRLIYYSQIVNDFQKGDIAEGYSVSREKKESFPLTVTSAQKNPTAFYLCASRNDRESQPQHFGDGTRLSIL.

V is TRBV30 and J is TRBJ2-3; TRBD2 matches at 9 bases. V lost 0 bases, J lost 3 bases, and 7 bases stayed unmatched. CDR3 size: 16 residues. The germline V gene has CDR1 GTSNPN and CDR2 SVGIG (reference sequence). The CDR3 loop is CAWSVGLAGPTDTQYF. Here the CDR3 DNA reads TGTGCCTGGAGTGTAGGGCTAGCGGGGCCTACAGATACGCAGTATTTT.

The genes are TRBV11-2 and TRBJ1-3; 7 bases are shared with TRBD1. Trimming at V came to 5 bases and at J to 3 bases, leaving 7 bases not matched to a gene. Germline CDR1 is SGHAT and CDR2 is FQNNGV. The CDR3 sequence is 15 residues long. CDR3 region: CASSRLRGSGNTIYF. The CDR3 DNA is TGTGCCAGCAGCCGACTCAGGGGGAGTGGAAACACCATATATTTT.

This rearrangement joins TRBV30 to TRBJ1-2; 8 bases are a match to TRBD1. Germline lookup yields CDR1 GTSNPN and CDR2 SVGIG (reference sequence). Unmatched junction bases numbered 5, after V lost 4 bases and J lost 4 bases. The CDR3 runs to 13 residues. The CDR3 DNA is TGTGCCTGGAACAGGGGGTTAAGCTATGGCTACACCTTC. Its translation is CAWNRGLSYGYTF.

V usage is TRBV7-2 and J usage is TRBJ1-1; 8 nucleotides match TRBD1. V shed 1 base and J 5 bases; nucleotides not matched to a gene: 15. The CDR3 extends over 18 amino acids. Germline V gives CDR1 SGHTA, CDR2 FQGNSA. CDR3 sequence reads: CASSLVSVRGRFRTEAFF. The CDR3 nucleotides read TGTGCCAGCAGCTTAGTTAGTGTCAGGGGGCGCTTTCGTACTGAAGCTTTCTTT.

The V and J genes are TRBV6-4 and TRBJ2-3; a possible D gene is TRBD2 (6 bases). The ends were cut back, 5 bases at V and 2 bases at J, with 11 bases in the middle. The CDR3 is 14 residues long. Germline V gives CDR1 MRHNA, CDR2 SNTAGT. This CDR3 reads CASSNGGPTDTQYF. For the CDR3, the DNA is TGTGCCAGCAGTAATGGAGGGCCCACAGATACGCAGTATTTT.

The V and J genes are TRBV4-3 and TRBJ2-5; 9 bases agree with TRBD2. Germline loops: CDR1 LGHNA, CDR2 YSLEER. Trimming at V came to 3 bases and at J to 2 bases, leaving 4 bases not matched to a gene. The CDR3 consists of 15 residues. In nucleotides, the CDR3 is TGCGCCAGCAGCCATCAGACTAGCGGTCAAGAGACCCAGTACTTC. Translated: CASSHQTSGQETQYF.

V gene TRBV27 combines with J gene TRBJ2-7; 8 bases line up with TRBD1. Germline V CDR1 and CDR2: MNHEY, SMNVEV (reference sequence). This CDR3 spans 14 amino acids. The V gene end was trimmed by 4 bases and the J gene end by 3 bases; junction bases not matched to a gene: 5. CDR3 region: CASSSGTGIYEQYF. The CDR3 nucleotides read TGTGCCAGCAGTTCCGGGACAGGCATCTACGAGCAGTACTTC.

The J gene is TRBJ1-2, the V gene TRBV10-1; D call uncertain. This CDR3 is built from 14 residues. Germline V gene sequence: CDR1 WNHNN, CDR2 SYGVQD (reference sequence). The germline V and J ends were trimmed by 7 bases and 5 bases, with 17 bases remaining between them. Written as DNA, the CDR3 is TGCGCCAGCACCAATCCCCTAAGGCGGTATGGCTACACCTTC. The encoded protein is CASTNPLRRYGYTF.

The V gene is TRBV6-5, the J gene TRBJ2-7; possibly TRBD2 for D (6 bases). There are 15 residues in the CDR3. V lost 6 bases to trimming and J lost 1 base, with 16 bases between them. The germline V gene has CDR1 MNHEY and CDR2 SVGAGI. CDR3: CASSRRGGASYEQYF. The CDR3 DNA sequence: TGTGCCAGCAGCCGCCGTGGAGGGGCATCCTACGAGCAGTACTTC.

The rearrangement links TRBV4-1 to TRBJ2-3; the match to TRBD2 covers 7 bases. Germline V gives CDR1 MGHRA, CDR2 YSYEKL. With 3 bases clipped from V and 0 bases from J, the junction kept 3 bases outside the gene matches. CDR3 length: 15 amino acids. The CDR3 loop is CASSQTSLSTDTQYF. The CDR3 DNA sequence: TGCGCCAGCAGCCAGACTAGCCTTAGCACAGATACGCAGTATTTT.

The chain couples TRBV7-2 to TRBJ1-2, with TRBD1 identical over 11 bases. The CDR3 is 15 residues long. Germline assignment: CDR1 SGHTA and CDR2 FQGNSA. V shed 4 bases, J shed 8 bases, and the junction held 9 bases outside the gene matches. This CDR3 is CASSWDGQGAQGYTF. The CDR3 DNA follows: TGTGCCAGCAGCTGGGACGGACAGGGGGCGCAGGGCTACACCTTC.

This clone was picked up one time. CDR3 in amino acids: CASSPGLAYYEQYF. In DNA, the CDR3 is TGTGCCAGCAGCCCAGGACTAGCCTACTACGAGCAGTACTTC. V and J are TRBV7-2 and TRBJ2-7, with 8 nucleotides matching TRBD2. Losses at the gene ends were 5 bases for V and 3 bases for J; bases not matched to a gene: 6. Germline loops: CDR1 SGHTA, CDR2 FQGNSA. The CDR3 has 14 residues.

The chain carries TRBV4-1 and TRBJ2-5; 8 bases agree with TRBD1. CDR1 MGHRA and CDR2 YSYEKL come from the germline V gene. The length of the CDR3 is 13 residues. V dropped 5 bases and J dropped 1; count of bases not matched to a gene: 0. CDR3 sequence (DNA): TGCGCCAGCAGCGGACAGGGCCAAGAGACCCAGTACTTC. It yields the protein CASSGQGQETQYF.

This chain connects TRBV4-3 to TRBJ1-2; tentatively, D is TRBD1 (6 bases). This CDR3 has 15 residues. Germline CDR1 and CDR2: LGHNA and YSLEER. The V gene lost 3 bases and the J gene lost 10 bases, with 21 bases spanning the gap. The CDR3: CASSHLSDSRKHYTF. The DNA of the CDR3 is TGCGCCAGCAGCCACCTATCGGACAGTCGGAAACACTACACCTTC.

The V call is TRBV6-5, the J call TRBJ2-5, with 9 bases fitting TRBD1. The CDR3 has 12 residues. J gave up 4 bases and V 6 bases, and 0 bases lay outside the gene matches. Germline CDR1 is MNHEY and CDR2 is SVGAGI. CDR3 coding DNA: TGTGCCAGCAGGACAGGGGGAGAGACCCAGTACTTC. Amino acid sequence: CASRTGGETQYF.

The V call is TRBV4-1, the J call TRBJ2-2; 8 bases fit TRBD2. The V segment lost 3 bases and the J segment 4 bases; nucleotides outside the gene matches: 4. The CDR3 has 15 amino acids. CDR1 and CDR2 (germline): MGHRA, YSYEKL. CDR3 protein: CASSQTGGVTGELFF. The CDR3 bases are TGCGCCAGCAGCCAGACGGGGGGGGTCACCGGGGAGCTGTTTTTT.

The chain uses TRBV6-5 and TRBJ1-4, with 8 nucleotides matching TRBD1. The CDR3 sequence is 15 residues long. Germline loops: CDR1 MNHEY, CDR2 SVGAGI. Trimming took 6 bases from V and 3 from J; bases not matched to a gene: 6. The CDR3 loop is CASSIRGRANEKLFF. DNA for the CDR3: TGTGCCAGCAGCATCAGGGGGCGGGCTAATGAAAAACTGTTTTTT.

The J gene is TRBJ2-2, the V gene TRBV7-2, with unresolved D. The V end lost 0 bases, the J end lost 4 bases, and 12 bases lay between the germline ends. The CDR3 contains 16 residues. Germline values: CDR1 SGHTA, CDR2 FQGNSA. The DNA of the CDR3 is TGTGCCAGCAGCTTAGCGCTCGGATCGGGCACCGGGGAGCTGTTTTTT. Translation gives CASSLALGSGTGELFF.

The rearrangement joins TRBV19 to TRBJ1-1; TRBD1 might be the D (5 bases). The CDR3 is 15 residues long. Germline CDR1 reads LNHDA; CDR2 reads SQIVND (reference sequence). Trimming took 7 bases from V and 5 from J, leaving 20 bases between them. As DNA, the CDR3 is TGTGCCAGTATGATATCCCAGGCGGGGGGAACTGAAGCTTTCTTT. Its protein is CASMISQAGGTEAFF.

The chain combines TRBV19 with TRBJ1-2; D gene ambiguous. CDR3 length: 11 residues. Between the trimmed V and J ends, which lost 3 bases and 8 bases, there was a span of 7 bases. The V gene's germline CDR1 is LNHDA and CDR2 SQIVND (reference sequence). CDR3 coding DNA: TGTGCCAGTAGTATTGGCAACGGCTACACCTTC. Translation gives CASSIGNGYTF.

The chain combines TRBV18 with TRBJ1-2; 8 nucleotides align to TRBD1. CDR1 KGHSH and CDR2 LQKENI come from the germline V gene. This CDR3 has 15 residues. Unmatched junction bases numbered 3, after V lost 3 bases and J lost 0 bases. The CDR3 sequence: CASSPRDRTNYGYTF. The DNA of the CDR3 is TGTGCCAGCTCACCGAGGGACAGGACTAACTATGGCTACACCTTC.

The V and J genes are TRBV7-6 and TRBJ2-2; the match to TRBD2 covers 13 bases. Germline V gene lookup returns CDR1 SGHVS and CDR2 FNYEAQ. The trim removed 4 bases at V and 10 bases at J, leaving 6 bases unmatched. The CDR3 length is 15 residues. CDR3 loop: CASSSNGLAGEELFF. In nucleotides, the CDR3 is TGTGCCAGCAGCTCCAATGGACTAGCGGGAGAGGAGCTGTTTTTT. The entire variable domain, with the rest obtained from reference TRBV7-6 and TRBJ2-2, is as follows: GAGVSQSPRYKVTKRGQDVALRCDPISGHVSLYWYRQALGQGPEFLTYFNYEAQQDKSGLPNDRFSAERPEGSISTLTIQRTEQRDSAMYRCASSSNGLAGEELFFGEGSRLTVL.

This clone was recorded at least ten times. The chain combines TRBV4-3 with TRBJ1-6; D uncertain. This CDR3 comprises 13 residues. Germline CDR1 LGHNA, CDR2 YSLEER. With 0 bases removed from V and 10 bases from J, the gap between germline ends came to 7 bases. DNA for the CDR3: TGCGCCAGCAGCCAAGATGGGAGGTCACCCCTCCACTTT. This encodes CASSQDGRSPLHF.

This rearrangement joins TRBV7-6 to TRBJ1-1, with D perhaps matching TRBD1 (6 bases). Looked up from germline, CDR1 is SGHVS and CDR2 is FNYEAQ. V was shortened by 5 bases and J by 5 bases, with 15 bases between the two germline ends. This CDR3 is 14 amino acids long. CDR3 nucleotide sequence: TGTGCCAGCAGCCCCCAGGGGAAGAGAACTGAAGCTTTCTTT. This sequence encodes CASSPQGKRTEAFF.